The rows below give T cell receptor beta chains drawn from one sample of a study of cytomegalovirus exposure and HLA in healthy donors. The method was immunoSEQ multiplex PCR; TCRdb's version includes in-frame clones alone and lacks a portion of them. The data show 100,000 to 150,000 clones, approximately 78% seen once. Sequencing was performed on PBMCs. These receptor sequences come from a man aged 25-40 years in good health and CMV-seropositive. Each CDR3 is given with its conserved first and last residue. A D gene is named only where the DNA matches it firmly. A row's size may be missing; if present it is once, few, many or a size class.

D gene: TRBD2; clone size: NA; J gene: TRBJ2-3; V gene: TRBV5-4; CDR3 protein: CASSGTRTSRSTQYF
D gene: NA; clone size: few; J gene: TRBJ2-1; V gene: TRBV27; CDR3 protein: CASSLTGDPSYNEQFF
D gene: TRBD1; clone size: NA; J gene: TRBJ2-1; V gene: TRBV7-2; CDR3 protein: CASSTRDRVPYNEQFF
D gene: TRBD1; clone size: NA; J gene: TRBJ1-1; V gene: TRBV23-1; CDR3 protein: CASSQSRTGGASDTEAFF
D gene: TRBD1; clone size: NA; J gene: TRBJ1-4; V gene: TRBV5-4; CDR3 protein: CASKLGVSGGAGEKLFF
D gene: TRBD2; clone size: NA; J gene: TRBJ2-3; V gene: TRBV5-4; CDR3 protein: CASSSTSGGVLDTQYF
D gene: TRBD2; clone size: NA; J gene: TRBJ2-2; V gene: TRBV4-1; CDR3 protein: CASSQDPRRGGTGELFF
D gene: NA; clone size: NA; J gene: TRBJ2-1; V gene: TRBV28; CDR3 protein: CASGSGYNEQFF
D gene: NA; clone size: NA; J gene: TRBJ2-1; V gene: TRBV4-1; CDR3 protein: CASSQDTGTYNEQFF
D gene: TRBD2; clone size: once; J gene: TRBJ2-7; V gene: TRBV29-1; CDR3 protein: CSVEVTTSGRDEQYF
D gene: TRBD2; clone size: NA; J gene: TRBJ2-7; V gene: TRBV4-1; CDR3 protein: CASSQVEAASGNTYEQYF
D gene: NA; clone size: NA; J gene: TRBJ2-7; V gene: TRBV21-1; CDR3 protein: CASSKELPAGSYEQYF
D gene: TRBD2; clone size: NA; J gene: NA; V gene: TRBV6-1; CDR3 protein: CASSEASGDYEQYF
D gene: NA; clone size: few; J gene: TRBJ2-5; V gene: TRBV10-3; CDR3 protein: CAISATSSSETQYF
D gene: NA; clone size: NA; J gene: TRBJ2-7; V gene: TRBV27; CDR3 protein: CASSLTGSYEQYF
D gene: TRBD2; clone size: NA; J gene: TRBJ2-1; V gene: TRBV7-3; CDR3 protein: CASSFTGGPENEQFF
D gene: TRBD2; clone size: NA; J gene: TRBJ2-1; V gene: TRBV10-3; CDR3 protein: CAISPTSGRGYEQFF
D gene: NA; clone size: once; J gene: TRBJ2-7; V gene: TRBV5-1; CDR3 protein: CASSQSDSYYEQYF
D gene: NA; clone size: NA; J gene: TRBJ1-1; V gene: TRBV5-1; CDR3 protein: CASSLTSLGVENTEAFF
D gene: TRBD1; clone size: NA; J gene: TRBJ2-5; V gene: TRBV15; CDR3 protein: CATSRDRGEETQYF
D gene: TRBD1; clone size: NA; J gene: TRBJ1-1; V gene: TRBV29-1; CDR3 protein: CSHYPRGQGGKAFF
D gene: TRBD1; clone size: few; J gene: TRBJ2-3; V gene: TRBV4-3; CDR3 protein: CASSRDRANTQYF
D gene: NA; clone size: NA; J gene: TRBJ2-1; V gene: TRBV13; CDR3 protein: CASSLGGASYNEQFF
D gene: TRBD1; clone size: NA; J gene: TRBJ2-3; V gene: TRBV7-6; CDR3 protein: CASRQGLSTDTQYF
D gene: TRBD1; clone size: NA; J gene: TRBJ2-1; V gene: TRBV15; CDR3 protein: CATSRERQGRGEQFF
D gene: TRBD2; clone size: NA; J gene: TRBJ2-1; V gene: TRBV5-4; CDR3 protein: CASSSGLAVGNEQFF
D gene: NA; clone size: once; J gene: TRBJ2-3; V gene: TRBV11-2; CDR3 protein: CASSLVRLTDTQYF
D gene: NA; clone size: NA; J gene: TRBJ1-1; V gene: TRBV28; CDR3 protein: CASSLGGPTEAFF
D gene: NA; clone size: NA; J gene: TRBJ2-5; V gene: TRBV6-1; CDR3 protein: CASKGLRGQETQYF
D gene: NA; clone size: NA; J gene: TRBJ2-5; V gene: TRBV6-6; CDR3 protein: CASSYFGGETQYF
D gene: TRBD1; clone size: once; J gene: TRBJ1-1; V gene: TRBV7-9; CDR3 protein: CASSLGTGVGTEAFF
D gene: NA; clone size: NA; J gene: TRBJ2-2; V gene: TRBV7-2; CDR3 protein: CASSYYSGELFF
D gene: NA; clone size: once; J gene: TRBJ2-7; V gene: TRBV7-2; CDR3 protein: CASTPLVTGNEQYF
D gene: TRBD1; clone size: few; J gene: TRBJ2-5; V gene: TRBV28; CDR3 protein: CASSEGRGRQETQYF
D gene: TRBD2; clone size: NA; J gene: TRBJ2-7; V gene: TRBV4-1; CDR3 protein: CASSQLLAGAYEQYF
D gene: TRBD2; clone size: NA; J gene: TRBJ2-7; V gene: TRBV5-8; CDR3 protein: CASSIRTSGAYEQYF
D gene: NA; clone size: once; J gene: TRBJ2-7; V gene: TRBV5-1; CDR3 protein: CASSFNRGEQYF
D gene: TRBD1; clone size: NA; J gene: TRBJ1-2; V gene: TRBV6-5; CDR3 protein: CASSWTGAGYTF
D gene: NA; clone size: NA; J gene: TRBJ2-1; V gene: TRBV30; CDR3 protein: CAWIAGVRIGEQFF
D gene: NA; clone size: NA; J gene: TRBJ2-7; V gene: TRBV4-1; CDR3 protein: CASSQAGLHSYEQYF
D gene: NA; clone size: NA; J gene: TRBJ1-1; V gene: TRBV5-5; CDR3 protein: CASSLVAALTEAFF
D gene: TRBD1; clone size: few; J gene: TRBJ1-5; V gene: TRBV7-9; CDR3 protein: CASSQGQGDQPQHF
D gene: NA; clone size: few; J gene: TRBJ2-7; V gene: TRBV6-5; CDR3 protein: CASSYSKAGATYEQYF
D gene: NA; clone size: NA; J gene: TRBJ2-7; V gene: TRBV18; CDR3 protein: CASSPPGRPYEQYF
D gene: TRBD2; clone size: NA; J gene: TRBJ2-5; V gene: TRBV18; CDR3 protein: CASSPRFVRARGETQYF
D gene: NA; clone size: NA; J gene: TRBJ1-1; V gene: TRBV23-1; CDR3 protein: CARRRNTEAFF
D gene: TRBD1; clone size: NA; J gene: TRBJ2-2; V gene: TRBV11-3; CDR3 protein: CASSATGHTGELFF
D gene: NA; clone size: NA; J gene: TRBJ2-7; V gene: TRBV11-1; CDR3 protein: CASSFFSGGYEQYF
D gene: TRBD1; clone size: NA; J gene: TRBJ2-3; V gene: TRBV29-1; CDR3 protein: CSVGSLLTGGAGVDTQYF
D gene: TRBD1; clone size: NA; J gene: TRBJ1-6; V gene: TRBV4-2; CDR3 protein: CASSQEGGTANSPLHF
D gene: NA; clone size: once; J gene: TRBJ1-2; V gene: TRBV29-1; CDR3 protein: CSVPDRNYGYTF
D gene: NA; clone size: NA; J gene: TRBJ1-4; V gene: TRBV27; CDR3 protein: CASKETGTPFQRLFF
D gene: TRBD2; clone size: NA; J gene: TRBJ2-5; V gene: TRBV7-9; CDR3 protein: CASSETSGTGTQYF
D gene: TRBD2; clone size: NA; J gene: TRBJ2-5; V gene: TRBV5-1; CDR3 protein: CASSLGLAESQETQYF
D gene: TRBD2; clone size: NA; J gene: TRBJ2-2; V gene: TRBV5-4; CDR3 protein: CASSGTSGNTGELFF